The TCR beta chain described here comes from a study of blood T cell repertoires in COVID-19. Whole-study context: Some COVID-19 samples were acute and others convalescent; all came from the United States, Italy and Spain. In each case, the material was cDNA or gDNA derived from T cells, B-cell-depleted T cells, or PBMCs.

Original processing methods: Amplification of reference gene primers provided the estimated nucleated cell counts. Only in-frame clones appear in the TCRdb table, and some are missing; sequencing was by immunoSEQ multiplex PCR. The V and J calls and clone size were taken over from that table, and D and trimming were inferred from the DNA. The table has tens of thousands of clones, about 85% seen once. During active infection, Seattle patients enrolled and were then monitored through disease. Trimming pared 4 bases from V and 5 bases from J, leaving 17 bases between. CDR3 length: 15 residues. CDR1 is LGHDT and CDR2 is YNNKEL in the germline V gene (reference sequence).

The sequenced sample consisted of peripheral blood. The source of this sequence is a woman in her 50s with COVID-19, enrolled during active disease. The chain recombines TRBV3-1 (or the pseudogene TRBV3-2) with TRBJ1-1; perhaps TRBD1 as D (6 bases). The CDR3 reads CASSLSGGVRTEAFF. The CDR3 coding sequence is TGTGCCAGCAGCCTCTCTGGGGGCGTAAGGACTGAAGCTTTCTTT.